This T cell receptor (beta chain) was documented in a study of CD8+CD57+ T cells in acquired aplastic anemia. This clonotype was seen more than once but under ten times. The CDR3 is 14 residues long. Trimming left V 5 bases short and J 2 bases short, with 13 bases between. The germline V gene has CDR1 LNHDA and CDR2 SQIVND (reference sequence). According to the study, genomic DNA was the template for TCR beta VDJ and CDR3 profiling. TCRdb ran MiXCR on the reads and lists one entry per CDR3 protein. The sample carries some 180,000 distinct CDR3 sequences, 50% to 65% recorded once. Those patients picked for sequencing had displayed CD8+CD57+ cell expansion on flow cytometry. Blood sampling was performed on the patients, and none of them had received therapy by then.

The sequencing input was sorted CD4+, CD8+, or CD8+CD57+ T cells (not recorded which) from PBMCs. The gene calls are TRBV19 and TRBJ2-7; D remains ambiguous. This TCR came from a human donor with aplastic anemia. In nucleotides, the CDR3 is TGTGCCAGTAGTCCCCAGGTCAATCCCTACGAGCAGTACTTC. Its protein is CASSPQVNPYEQYF.